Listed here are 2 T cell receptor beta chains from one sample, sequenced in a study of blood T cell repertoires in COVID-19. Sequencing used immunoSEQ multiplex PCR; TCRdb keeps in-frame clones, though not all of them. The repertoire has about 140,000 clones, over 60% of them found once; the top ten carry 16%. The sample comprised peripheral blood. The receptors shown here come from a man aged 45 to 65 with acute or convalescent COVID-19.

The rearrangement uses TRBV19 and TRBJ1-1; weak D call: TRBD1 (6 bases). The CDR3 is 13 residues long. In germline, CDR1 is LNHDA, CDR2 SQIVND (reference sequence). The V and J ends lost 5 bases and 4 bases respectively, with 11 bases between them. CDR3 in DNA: TGTGCCAGTAGTGAGGGGGTGGGCACTGAAGCTTTCTTT. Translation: CASSEGVGTEAFF.

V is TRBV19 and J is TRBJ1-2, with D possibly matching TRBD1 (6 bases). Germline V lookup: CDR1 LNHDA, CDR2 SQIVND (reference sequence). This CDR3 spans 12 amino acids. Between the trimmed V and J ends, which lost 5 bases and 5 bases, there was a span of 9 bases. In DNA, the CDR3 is TGTGCCAGTAGTGGCAGGGGTTATGGCTACACCTTC. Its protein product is CASSGRGYGYTF.